Shown below are 10 T cell receptor beta chains from a single sample sequenced in a study of blood T cells in healthy people across ages. A second PCR, run for roughly 7 to 11 cycles, used a sample-barcoded 5' primer plus a J-beta primer mix. TCRdb recomputed calls from the 5' RACE reads with MiXCR, one row per CDR3 protein. The data hold 600,000 to 850,000 distinct CDR3 sequences, with about 25% observed a single time. This sample also belongs to another study, concerning T cells of mothers and their children.

Sequenced material: blood. The source of these receptors is a boy between 10 and 17 years old in good health.

V and J are TRBV6-5 and TRBJ1-4; 7 bases line up with TRBD1. Germline-derived CDR1 and CDR2 are MNHEY and SVGAGI. The CDR3 extends over 14 amino acids. The V gene end was trimmed by 8 bases and the J gene end by 7 bases; junction bases not matched to a gene: 10. The CDR3 loop is CASRRGGSSEKLFF. The CDR3 DNA is TGTGCCAGCCGGCGAGGGGGCAGTTCTGAAAAACTGTTTTTT.

This clonotype was observed a handful of times. The J gene is TRBJ2-1, the V gene TRBV11-2; D remains unclear. V lost 5 bases and J 2 bases, leaving 13 bases between the germline ends. The CDR3 runs to 15 residues. Germline CDR1 reads SGHAT; CDR2 reads FQNNGV. DNA for the CDR3: TGTGCCAGCAGCCAAAGCGACTCCCCCTACAATGAGCAGTTCTTC. It is translated as CASSQSDSPYNEQFF.

The chain has TRBV29-1 and TRBJ1-4; possibly TRBD1 for D (5 bases). The V end was cut by 0 bases, the J end by 0 bases, with 20 bases between. The CDR3 has 19 residues. Germline V gene lookup returns CDR1 SQVTM and CDR2 ANQGSEA. CDR3 nucleotides: TGCAGCGTTGAAGACCGACCTACTCGGGACCGCTCAACTAATGAAAAACTGTTTTTT. This translates into CSVEDRPTRDRSTNEKLFF. The entire variable domain, with the rest obtained from reference TRBV29-1 and TRBJ1-4, is as follows: SAVISQKPSRDICQRGTSLTIQCQVDSQVTMMFWYRQQPGQSLTLIATANQGSEATYESGFVIDKFPISRPNLTFSTLTVSNMSPEDSSIYLCSVEDRPTRDRSTNEKLFFGSGTQLSVL.

This clonotype was found a few times. The chain couples TRBV13 to TRBJ2-7, with 8 bases that match TRBD1. This CDR3 contains 14 residues. Germline V gene lookup returns CDR1 PRHDT and CDR2 FYEKMQ (reference sequence). V gave up 2 bases and J gave up 3 bases; unmatched junction bases: 3. For the CDR3, the DNA is TGTGCCAGCAGCTTACGGGACAGGATCTACGAGCAGTACTTC. This codes for CASSLRDRIYEQYF.

This clonotype was recorded a few times. The chain carries TRBV7-9 and TRBJ1-1, with a weak D call TRBD1 (5 bases). The germline V gene has CDR1 SEHNR and CDR2 FQNEAQ (reference sequence). V shed 5 bases and J shed 1 base, with 17 bases lying between them. This CDR3 region has 16 residues. The CDR3 reads CASSQMRTRANTEAFF. CDR3 DNA: TGTGCCAGCAGCCAAATGAGGACCAGGGCGAACACTGAAGCTTTCTTT.

The chain recombines TRBV4-3 with TRBJ2-5, with D perhaps matching TRBD1 (6 bases). The end of the DNA is better explained by TRBJ2-1, so the J call may be wrong. The CDR3 covers 15 residues. Germline-derived CDR1 and CDR2 are LGHNA and YSLEER. The CDR3 bases are TGCGCCAGCAGCCCCACCGGGACACCTGGCTATGAGCAGTTCTTC. Protein: CASSPTGTPGYEQFF.

The gene calls are TRBV2 and TRBJ1-2, with 9 positions matching TRBD1. CDR1 and CDR2 from the germline V gene are SNHLY and FYNNEI. The CDR3 contains 14 residues. V trimming: 6 bases; J trimming: 7 bases; junction bases outside the gene matches: 9. The CDR3 is CASRGTGLGGGYTF. The CDR3 region has the DNA TGTGCCAGCAGGGGGACAGGGCTTGGCGGTGGCTACACCTTC.

This clonotype was seen more than once but under ten times. This chain links TRBV9 with TRBJ2-1, with TRBD1 identical over 10 bases. Unmatched junction bases numbered 11, after V lost 0 bases and J lost 8 bases. The CDR3 totals 17 residues. Germline V gene data show CDR1 as SGDLS and CDR2 as YYNGEE. CDR3 loop: CASSVALEGQGLDEQFF. For the CDR3, the DNA is TGTGCCAGCAGCGTAGCTTTGGAGGGACAGGGGTTGGATGAGCAGTTCTTC.

This clonotype has more than one count but fewer than ten. The chain recombines TRBV19 with TRBJ2-5, with 10 positions matching TRBD2. After removal of 5 bases from V and 5 bases from J, the junction contained 11 bases not matched to a gene. CDR3 length: 16 residues. From germline, CDR1 is LNHDA and CDR2 SQIVND (reference sequence). DNA of the CDR3: TGTGCCAGTAGTCCCGATACTAGCGGGATGGGTGAGACCCAGTACTTC. Translating it yields CASSPDTSGMGETQYF.

This clonotype appeared a few times. This chain joins TRBV20-1 and TRBJ2-7; tentatively, D is TRBD2 (5 bases). V lost 6 bases to trimming and J lost 3 bases, with 9 bases between them. The germline V gene has CDR1 DFQATT and CDR2 SNEGSKA (reference sequence). The CDR3 sequence is 11 residues long. The DNA for the CDR3 is TGCAGTGCAGGGAGCTTCTACGAGCAGTACTTC. Amino acids: CSAGSFYEQYF.